This T cell receptor (beta chain) was captured by sequencing in a study of cytomegalovirus exposure and HLA in healthy donors. In germline, CDR1 is MDHEN, CDR2 SYDVKM. The CDR3 covers 15 residues. PCR primers comprised 60 Vbeta and 13 Jbeta primers. TCRdb keeps only in-frame clones here, not all; method: immunoSEQ multiplex PCR. The sample records 150,000 to 170,000 clones, approximately 74% being singletons. Overall study results and limits: Clonal expansion was found to be greater in HLA-associated TCR beta chains than in equally common others in a later analysis. The later analysis indicated that the majority of CMV-associated TCR beta chains appeared HLA-restricted. In a later analysis, V- and J-gene trimming of beta chains associated with a DCLRE1C missense variant, replicated independently.

This clone was counted between two and nine times. Its antigen is undetermined. The junction departs from germline at one end; a sequencing error may be responsible. Donors were ostensibly healthy at sampling, although undocumented immune exposures were probable. The chain couples TRBV28 to TRBJ1-6, with D possibly TRBD1 on 5 matching bases. The specimen was PBMCs. The TCR originated in a man aged 30-40 years in good health and CMV-seronegative. CDR3 bases: TGTGCCAGCAGTTTCGTTGCGGGGGGGAGATCACCCCTCAACTTT. It codes for CASSFVAGGRSPLNF.